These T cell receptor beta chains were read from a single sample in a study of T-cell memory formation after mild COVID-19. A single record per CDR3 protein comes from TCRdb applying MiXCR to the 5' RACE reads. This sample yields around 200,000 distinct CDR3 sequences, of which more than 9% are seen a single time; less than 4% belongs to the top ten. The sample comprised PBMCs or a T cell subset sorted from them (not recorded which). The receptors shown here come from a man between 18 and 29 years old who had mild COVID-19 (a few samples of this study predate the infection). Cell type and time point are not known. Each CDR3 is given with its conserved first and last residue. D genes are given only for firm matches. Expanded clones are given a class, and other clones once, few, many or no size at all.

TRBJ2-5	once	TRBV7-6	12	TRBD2	CASARGGETQYF	TGTGCCTCAGCCCGGGGGGGGGAGACCCAGTACTTC
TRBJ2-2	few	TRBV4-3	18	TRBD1	CASSQESVGQGNTGELFF	TGCGCCAGCAGCCAAGAAAGCGTGGGACAGGGAAACACCGGGGAGCTGTTTTTT
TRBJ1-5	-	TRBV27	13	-	CASRKTSNQPQHF	TGTGCCAGCAGAAAGACAAGCAATCAGCCCCAGCATTTT
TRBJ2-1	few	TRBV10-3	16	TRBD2	CAISPGLAGGYNEQFF	TGTGCCATCAGCCCCGGACTAGCGGGGGGCTACAATGAGCAGTTCTTC
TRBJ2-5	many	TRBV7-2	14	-	CASSADLSLETQYF	TGTGCCAGCAGCGCGGACTTATCATTGGAGACCCAGTACTTC
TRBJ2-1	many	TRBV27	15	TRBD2	CASSLAGESYNEQFF	TGTGCCAGCAGTTTAGCGGGGGAGTCCTACAATGAGCAGTTCTTC
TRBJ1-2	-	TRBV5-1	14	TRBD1	CASSLGDRGEGYTF	TGCGCCAGCAGCTTGGGGGACAGGGGAGAGGGCTACACCTTC
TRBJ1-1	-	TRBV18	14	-	CASSPGVMNTEAFF	TGTGCCAGCTCACCTGGGGTGATGAACACTGAAGCTTTCTTT
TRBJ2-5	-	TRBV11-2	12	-	CASSSGRGSQYF	TGTGCCAGCAGCTCTGGAAGGGGTTCCCAGTACTTC
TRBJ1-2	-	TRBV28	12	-	CASSLVSYGYTF	TGTGCCAGCAGTTTAGTCTCGTATGGCTACACCTTC
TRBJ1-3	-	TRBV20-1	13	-	CSGASGFGNTIYF	TGCAGTGGCGCGTCGGGCTTTGGAAACACCATATATTTT
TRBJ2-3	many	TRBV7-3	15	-	CASSLYGGRTDTQYF	TGTGCCAGCAGCTTATACGGGGGGCGCACAGATACGCAGTATTTT
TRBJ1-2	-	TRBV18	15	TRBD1	CASSPPGQGSYGYTF	TGTGCCAGCTCACCGCCGGGACAGGGGAGCTATGGCTACACCTTC
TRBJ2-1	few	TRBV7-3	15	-	CASSPGAGSQNPQFF	TGTGCCAGCAGCCCGGGCGCAGGATCCCAGAACCCGCAGTTCTTC
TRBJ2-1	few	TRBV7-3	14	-	CASSLDTGSNEQFF	TGTGCCAGCAGCTTAGATACAGGGAGCAATGAGCAGTTCTTC
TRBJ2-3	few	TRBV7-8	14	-	CASSPGQYTDTQYF	TGTGCCAGCAGCCCCGGACAGTACACAGATACGCAGTATTTT
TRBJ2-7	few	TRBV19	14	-	CASSMGGSSYEQYF	TGTGCCAGCTCCATGGGTGGTTCCTCCTACGAGCAGTACTTC
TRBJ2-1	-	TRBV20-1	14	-	CSGLQGGAYNEQFF	TGCAGTGGTCTTCAGGGGGGGGCTTACAATGAGCAGTTCTTC
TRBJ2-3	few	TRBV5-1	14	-	CASSLALGTDTQYF	TGCGCCAGCAGCTTGGCTTTGGGGACAGATACGCAGTATTTT
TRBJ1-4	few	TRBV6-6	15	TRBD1	CASSDPTGSEEKLFF	TGTGCCAGCAGTGACCCGACAGGGTCGGAAGAAAAACTGTTTTTT
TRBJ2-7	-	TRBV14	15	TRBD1	CASSQAGTGAGEQYF	TGTGCCAGCAGCCAAGCTGGGACAGGTGCTGGAGAGCAGTACTTC
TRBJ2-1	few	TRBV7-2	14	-	CASSLYGSYNEQFF	TGTGCCAGCAGCTTATACGGATCCTACAATGAGCAGTTCTTC
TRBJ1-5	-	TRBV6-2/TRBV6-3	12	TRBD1	CAIQGAHQPQHF	TGTGCCATCCAGGGGGCCCATCAGCCCCAGCATTTT
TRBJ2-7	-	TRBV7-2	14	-	CASSVGQPLNEQYF	TGTGCCAGCAGCGTAGGACAGCCGCTCAACGAGCAGTACTTC
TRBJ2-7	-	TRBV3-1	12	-	CASSFGVRQQYF	TGTGCCAGCAGCTTCGGTGTGCGCCAGCAGTACTTC
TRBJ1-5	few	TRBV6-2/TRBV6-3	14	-	CASSPWGVHQPQHF	TGTGCCAGCAGCCCCTGGGGGGTCCATCAGCCCCAGCATTTT
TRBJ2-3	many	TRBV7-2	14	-	CASSARTIPDTQYF	TGTGCCAGCAGCGCCCGGACCATTCCAGATACGCAGTATTTT
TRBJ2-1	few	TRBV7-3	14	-	CASSLTAGSSEQFF	TGTGCCAGCAGCTTAACTGCAGGGAGTAGTGAGCAGTTCTTC
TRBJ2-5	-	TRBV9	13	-	CASSVASQETQYF	TGTGCCAGCAGCGTAGCATCTCAAGAGACCCAGTACTTC
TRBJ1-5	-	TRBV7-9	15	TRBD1	CASSQGGYINQPQHF	TGTGCCAGCAGCCAGGGGGGGTATATCAATCAGCCCCAGCATTTT
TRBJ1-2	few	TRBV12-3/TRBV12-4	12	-	CASSSLGSGYTF	TGTGCCAGCAGTTCCCTAGGGAGCGGCTACACCTTC
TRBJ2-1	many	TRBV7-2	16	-	CASSAPGGPSYNEQFF	TGTGCCAGCAGCGCCCCCGGGGGACCTTCCTACAATGAGCAGTTCTTC
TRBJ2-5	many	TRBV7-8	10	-	CASSLKTQYF	TGTGCCAGCAGCTTAAAGACCCAGTACTTC
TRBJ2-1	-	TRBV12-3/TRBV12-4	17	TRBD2	CASSLRTSGLPLNEQFF	TGTGCCAGCAGTTTAAGGACTAGCGGCCTCCCCCTCAATGAGCAGTTCTTC
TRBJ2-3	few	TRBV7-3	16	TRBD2	CASSLSRSGGTDTQYF	TGTGCCAGCAGCTTATCTCGTAGCGGGGGCACAGATACGCAGTATTTT
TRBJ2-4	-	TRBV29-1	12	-	CSVAEGQNIQYF	TGCAGCGTTGCTGAGGGGCAAAACATTCAGTACTTC
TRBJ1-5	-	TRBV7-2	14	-	CASSLEGNDQPQHF	TGTGCCAGCAGCTTAGAGGGTAACGATCAGCCCCAGCATTTT
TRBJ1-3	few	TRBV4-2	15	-	CASSSRAGTGNTIYF	TGTGCCAGCAGCTCCCGGGCGGGGACGGGAAACACCATATATTTT
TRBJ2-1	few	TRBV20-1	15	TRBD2	CSARGSGGSYNEQFF	TGCAGTGCTAGGGGTAGCGGGGGATCCTACAATGAGCAGTTCTTC
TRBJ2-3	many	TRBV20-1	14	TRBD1	CSENRGSGTDTQYF	TGCAGTGAAAACAGGGGGTCCGGCACAGATACGCAGTATTTT
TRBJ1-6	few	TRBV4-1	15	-	CASSQEVTADSPLHF	TGCGCCAGCAGCCAAGAAGTCACAGCCGACTCACCCCTCCACTTT
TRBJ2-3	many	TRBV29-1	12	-	CSVDPNSDTQYF	TGCAGCGTTGATCCCAACTCAGATACGCAGTATTTT
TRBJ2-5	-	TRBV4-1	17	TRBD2	CASSQGLAGVLKETQYF	TGCGCCAGCAGCCAAGGACTAGCGGGGGTACTCAAAGAGACCCAGTACTTC
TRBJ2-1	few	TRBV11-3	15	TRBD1	CASSLGDRGGNEQFF	TGTGCCAGCAGCTTAGGGGACAGGGGTGGGAATGAGCAGTTCTTC
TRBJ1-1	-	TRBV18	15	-	CASSPPSQRNTEAFF	TGTGCCAGCTCACCACCGAGCCAGCGGAACACTGAAGCTTTCTTT
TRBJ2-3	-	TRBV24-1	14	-	CATSDRRGADTQYF	TGTGCCACCAGTGACCGTCGGGGGGCGGATACGCAGTATTTT
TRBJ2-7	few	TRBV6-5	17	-	CASSYSTLRGRSYEQYF	TGTGCCAGCAGTTACTCGACTCTGCGTGGACGCTCCTACGAGCAGTACTTC
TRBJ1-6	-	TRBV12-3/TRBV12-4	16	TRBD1	CASTLGEGQGNSPLHF	TGTGCCAGCACCCTCGGGGAGGGACAGGGGAATTCACCCCTCCACTTT
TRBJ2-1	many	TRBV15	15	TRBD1	CATSRLGQGASEQFF	TGTGCCACCAGCAGACTAGGACAGGGGGCTTCTGAGCAGTTCTTC
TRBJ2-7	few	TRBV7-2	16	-	CASSRSTAGASYEQYF	TGTGCCAGCAGTCGGTCCACGGCGGGGGCCTCCTACGAGCAGTACTTC
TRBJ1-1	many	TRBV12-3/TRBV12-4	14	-	CASSLSQGNTEAFF	TGTGCCAGCAGCCTATCACAGGGGAACACTGAAGCTTTCTTT
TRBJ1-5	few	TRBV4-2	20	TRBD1	CASSQEAVRGQAYSNQPQHF	TGTGCCAGCAGCCAAGAAGCCGTTAGGGGACAGGCTTATAGCAATCAGCCCCAGCATTTT
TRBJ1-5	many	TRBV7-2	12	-	CASSVGDQPQHF	TGTGCCAGCAGCGTGGGGGATCAGCCCCAGCATTTT
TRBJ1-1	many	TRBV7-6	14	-	CASSGGPGYTEAFF	TGTGCCAGCAGCGGGGGCCCAGGCTACACTGAAGCTTTCTTT
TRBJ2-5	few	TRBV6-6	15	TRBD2	CASSYSGGGGRTQYF	TGTGCCAGCAGTTACTCAGGTGGCGGGGGGAGGACCCAGTACTTC
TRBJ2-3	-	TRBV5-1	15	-	CASSPWGASTDTQYF	TGCGCCAGCAGCCCGTGGGGGGCCAGCACAGATACGCAGTATTTT
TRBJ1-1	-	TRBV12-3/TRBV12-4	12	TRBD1	CASSDRDTEAFF	TGTGCCAGCAGCGACAGGGACACTGAAGCTTTCTTT